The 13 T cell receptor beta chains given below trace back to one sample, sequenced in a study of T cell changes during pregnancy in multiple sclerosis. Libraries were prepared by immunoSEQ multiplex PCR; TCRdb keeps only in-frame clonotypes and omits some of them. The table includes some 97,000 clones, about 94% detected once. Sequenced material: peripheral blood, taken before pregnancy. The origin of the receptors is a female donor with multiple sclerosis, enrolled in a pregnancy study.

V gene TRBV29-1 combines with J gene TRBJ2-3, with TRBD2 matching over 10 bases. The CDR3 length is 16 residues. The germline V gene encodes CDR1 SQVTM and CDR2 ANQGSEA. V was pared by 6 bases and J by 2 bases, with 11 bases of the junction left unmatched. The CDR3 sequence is CSVLQPGLAYTDTQYF. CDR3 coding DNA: TGCAGCGTACTACAACCGGGACTAGCGTACACAGATACGCAGTATTTT.

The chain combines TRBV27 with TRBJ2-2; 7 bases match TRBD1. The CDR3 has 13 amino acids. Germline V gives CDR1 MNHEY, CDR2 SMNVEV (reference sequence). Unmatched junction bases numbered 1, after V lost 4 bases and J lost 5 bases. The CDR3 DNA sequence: TGTGCCAGCAGTTACAGGGGAACCGGGGAGCTGTTTTTT. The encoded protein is CASSYRGTGELFF.

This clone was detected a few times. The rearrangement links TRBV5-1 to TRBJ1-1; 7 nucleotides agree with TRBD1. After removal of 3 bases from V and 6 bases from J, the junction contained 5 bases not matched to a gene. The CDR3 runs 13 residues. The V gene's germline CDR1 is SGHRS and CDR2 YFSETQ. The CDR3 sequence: CASSWTGRPEAFF. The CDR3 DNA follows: TGCGCCAGCAGCTGGACAGGCCGCCCTGAAGCTTTCTTT.

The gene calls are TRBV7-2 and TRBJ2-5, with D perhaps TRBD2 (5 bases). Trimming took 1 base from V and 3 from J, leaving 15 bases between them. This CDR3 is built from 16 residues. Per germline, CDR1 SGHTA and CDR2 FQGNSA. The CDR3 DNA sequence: TGTGCCAGCAGCTTAGGTCCGGGGAGAGGCGAAGAGACCCAGTACTTC. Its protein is CASSLGPGRGEETQYF.

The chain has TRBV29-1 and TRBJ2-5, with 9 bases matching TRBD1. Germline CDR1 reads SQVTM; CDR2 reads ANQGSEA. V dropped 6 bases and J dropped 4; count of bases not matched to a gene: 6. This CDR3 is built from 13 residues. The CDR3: CSVTGTGRETQYF. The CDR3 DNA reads TGCAGCGTAACCGGGACAGGGCGAGAGACCCAGTACTTC. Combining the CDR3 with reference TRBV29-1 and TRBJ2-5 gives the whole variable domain SAVISQKPSRDICQRGTSLTIQCQVDSQVTMMFWYRQQPGQSLTLIATANQGSEATYESGFVIDKFPISRPNLTFSTLTVSNMSPEDSSIYLCSVTGTGRETQYFGPGTRLLVL.

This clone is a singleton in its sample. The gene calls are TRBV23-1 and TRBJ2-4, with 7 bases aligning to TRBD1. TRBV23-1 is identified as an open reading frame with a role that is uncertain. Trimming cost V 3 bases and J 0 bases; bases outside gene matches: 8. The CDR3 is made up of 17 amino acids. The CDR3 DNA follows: TGCGCCAGCAGTCATGGGACAGCTCCCCTAGCCAAAAACATTCAGTACTTC. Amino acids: CASSHGTAPLAKNIQYF.

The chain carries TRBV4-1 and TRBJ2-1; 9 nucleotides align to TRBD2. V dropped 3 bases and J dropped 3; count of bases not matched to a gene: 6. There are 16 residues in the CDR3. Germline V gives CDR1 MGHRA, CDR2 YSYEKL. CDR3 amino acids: CASSHALAGSYNEQFF. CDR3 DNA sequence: TGCGCCAGCAGCCACGCCCTAGCGGGGAGCTACAATGAGCAGTTCTTC.

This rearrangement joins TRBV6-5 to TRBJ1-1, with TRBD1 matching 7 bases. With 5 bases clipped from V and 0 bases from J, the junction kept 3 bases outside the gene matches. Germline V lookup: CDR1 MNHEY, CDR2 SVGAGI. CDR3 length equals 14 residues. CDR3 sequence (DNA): TGTGCCAGCAGTACAGGGGACATGAACACTGAAGCTTTCTTT. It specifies CASSTGDMNTEAFF.

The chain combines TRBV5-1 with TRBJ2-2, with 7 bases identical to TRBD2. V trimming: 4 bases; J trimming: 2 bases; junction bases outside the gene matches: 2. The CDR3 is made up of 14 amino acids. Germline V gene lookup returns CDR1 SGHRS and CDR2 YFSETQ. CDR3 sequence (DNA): TGCGCCAGCAGCGGCGGGAGAAACACCGGGGAGCTGTTTTTT. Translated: CASSGGRNTGELFF.

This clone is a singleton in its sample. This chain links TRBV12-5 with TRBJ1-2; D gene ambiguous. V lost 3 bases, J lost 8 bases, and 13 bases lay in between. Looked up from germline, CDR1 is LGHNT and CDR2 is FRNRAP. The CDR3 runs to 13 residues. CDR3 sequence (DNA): TGTGCTAGTGGTTTTGGAGGACTCGAGGGCTACACCTTC. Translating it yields CASGFGGLEGYTF.

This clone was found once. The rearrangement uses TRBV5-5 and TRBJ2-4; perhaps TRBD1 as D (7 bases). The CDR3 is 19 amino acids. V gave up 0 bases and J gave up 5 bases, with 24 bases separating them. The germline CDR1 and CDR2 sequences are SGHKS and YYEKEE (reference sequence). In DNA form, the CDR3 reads TGTGCCAGCAGCTTGGTATGGCGGAGGGGGCGAGGAATAGAAAACATTCAGTACTTC. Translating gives CASSLVWRRGRGIENIQYF.

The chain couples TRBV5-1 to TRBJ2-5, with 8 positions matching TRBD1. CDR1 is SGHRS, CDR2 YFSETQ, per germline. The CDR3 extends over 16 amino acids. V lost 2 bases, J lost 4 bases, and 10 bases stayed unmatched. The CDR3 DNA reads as TGCGCCAGCAGCTTTCAGGGGGCAGGCGGTGGAGAGACCCAGTACTTC. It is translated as CASSFQGAGGGETQYF.

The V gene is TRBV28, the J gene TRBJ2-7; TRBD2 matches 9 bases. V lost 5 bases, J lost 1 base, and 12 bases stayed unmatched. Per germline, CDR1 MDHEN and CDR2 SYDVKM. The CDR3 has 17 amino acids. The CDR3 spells CASSTHNWTSESYEQYF. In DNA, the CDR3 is TGTGCCAGCAGTACCCACAATTGGACTAGCGAATCCTACGAGCAGTACTTC.